This passage covers 21 T cell receptor beta chains from one sample sequenced in a study of shared clonotypes between healthy human individuals. Sequencing was performed with immunoSEQ multiplex PCR; in TCRdb, only in-frame clones are kept and a portion is missing. Among around 2.5 million clones, roughly 93% were seen once, and the ten largest hold 0.36%. Sequencing used naive CD4+ T cells from PBMCs. The subset is: CD45RA+ positively selected. These receptors were taken from a man between 18 and 29 years old in good health. Some clones in this sample may be carry-over from other donors' samples.

This clone was found once. V usage is TRBV25-1 and J usage is TRBJ1-2; no clear D gene. This CDR3 contains 16 residues. Between the trimmed V and J ends, which lost 3 bases and 0 bases, there was a span of 14 bases. Germline CDR1 reads MGHDK; CDR2 reads SYGVNS. CDR3 sequence: CASSDPGVSANYGYTF. The CDR3, as DNA: TGTGCCAGCAGTGACCCGGGAGTCAGCGCTAACTATGGCTACACCTTC.

This chain links TRBV9 with TRBJ2-3, with D hard to call. Germline V lookup: CDR1 SGDLS, CDR2 YYNGEE. This CDR3 spans 14 amino acids. The ends were cut back, 0 bases at V and 3 bases at J, with 8 bases in the middle. The CDR3 coding sequence is TGTGCCAGCAGCGTAGCTCTCCGAACAGATACGCAGTATTTT. As protein: CASSVALRTDTQYF.

The rearrangement joins TRBV5-6 to TRBJ2-1; D is tentatively TRBD1 or TRBD2 (5 bases each). The CDR3 is 13 residues long. Germline values: CDR1 SGHDT, CDR2 YYEEEE. V lost 5 bases to trimming and J lost 5 bases, with 11 bases between them. CDR3 amino acids: CASSTGPHNEQFF. DNA for the CDR3: TGTGCCAGCAGTACGGGACCCCACAATGAGCAGTTCTTC.

The chain couples TRBV5-1 to TRBJ2-5; 7 bases are shared with TRBD1. With the DNA end fitting TRBJ2-7 better, the J assignment may be wrong. Germline lookup yields CDR1 SGHRS and CDR2 YFSETQ. The CDR3 runs 13 residues. CDR3 protein: CASSPTGNYEQYF. Here the CDR3 DNA reads TGCGCCAGCAGTCCGACAGGGAACTACGAGCAGTACTTC.

The chain links TRBV4-2 to TRBJ2-1; D is perhaps TRBD1 (6 bases). Between the trimmed V and J ends, which lost 1 base and 10 bases, there was a span of 8 bases. This CDR3 contains 12 residues. Germline CDR1 is LGHNA and CDR2 is YNFKEQ. As DNA, the CDR3 is TGTGCCAGCAGCCAAGTGAGGGGGGAGCAGTTCTTC. Amino acids: CASSQVRGEQFF.

The J gene is TRBJ1-1, the V gene TRBV7-9; no firm D call. The length of the CDR3 is 13 residues. In germline, CDR1 is SEHNR, CDR2 FQNEAQ (reference sequence). V shed 4 bases and J shed 6 bases, with 12 bases lying between them. The CDR3: CASSWPFVSEAFF. The DNA of the CDR3 is TGTGCCAGCAGCTGGCCGTTTGTTTCTGAAGCTTTCTTT.

The chain recombines TRBV5-1 with TRBJ2-3; perhaps TRBD2 as D (6 bases). Germline assignment: CDR1 SGHRS and CDR2 YFSETQ. This CDR3 has 14 amino acids. V lost 3 bases to trimming and J lost 3 bases, with 11 bases between them. Here the CDR3 DNA reads TGCGCCAGCAGCTGGGACTTAGGAACAGATACGCAGTATTTT. Its translation: CASSWDLGTDTQYF.

The chain has TRBV28 and TRBJ2-5; D remains unclear. CDR1 and CDR2 from the germline V gene are MDHEN and SYDVKM. The ends were cut back, 5 bases at V and 2 bases at J, with 15 bases in the middle. The CDR3 covers 15 residues. The CDR3 region has the DNA TGTGCCAGCAGTCCACCGACCGTAGGACAAGAGACCCAGTACTTC. Translating it yields CASSPPTVGQETQYF.

The table lists this clone with a count of one. This chain links TRBV6-4 with TRBJ1-2; possible D gene TRBD1, 5 bases. CDR1 is MRHNA, CDR2 SNTAGT, per germline. V lost 2 bases to trimming and J lost 4 bases, with 11 bases between them. The CDR3 loop spans 14 amino acids. The CDR3 coding sequence is TGTGCCAGCAGTGACGGGGCAGGCGGCTATGGCTACACCTTC. Encoded protein: CASSDGAGGYGYTF.

The CDR3 DNA reads TGTGCCACCAGCCTACGGACTAGCGGGAGCTCGGTGTACAATGAGCAGTTCTTC. Translating gives CATSLRTSGSSVYNEQFF. The rearrangement uses TRBV15 and TRBJ2-1, with 13 bases that match TRBD2. The CDR3 length is 18 residues. The V gene end was trimmed by 5 bases and the J gene end by 4 bases; junction bases not matched to a gene: 11. CDR1 and CDR2 (germline): LNHNV, YYDKDF (reference sequence).

CDR3 protein: CASSLYQREWYF. The CDR3, as DNA: TGTGCCAGCAGTTTATACCAGCGAGAATGGTACTTC. The chain uses TRBV28 and TRBJ2-7, with unresolved D. CDR1 is MDHEN and CDR2 is SYDVKM in the germline V gene. V was clipped by 1 base and J by 12 bases, with 13 bases between them. The CDR3 runs 12 residues.

V and J are TRBV7-8 and TRBJ2-5, with 10 nucleotides matching TRBD2. Trimming cost V 5 bases and J 4 bases; bases outside gene matches: 19. This CDR3 region has 19 residues. Germline V gene lookup returns CDR1 SGHVS and CDR2 FQNEAQ. CDR3 loop: CASSDDRAGAGGIRETQYF. As DNA, the CDR3 is TGTGCCAGCAGCGACGACAGGGCAGGAGCGGGAGGGATCCGAGAGACCCAGTACTTC.

DNA of the CDR3: TGTGCCAGCAGTGAATATTGGACAGGGGCGGGTCTCGCCTACGAGCAGTACTTC. Translated, it gives CASSEYWTGAGLAYEQYF. The chain employs TRBV6-1 and TRBJ2-7, with TRBD1 identical over 9 bases. Germline lookup yields CDR1 MNHNS and CDR2 SASEGT. The CDR3 covers 18 residues. V shed 2 bases, J shed 2 bases, and the junction held 13 bases outside the gene matches.

The rearrangement uses TRBV27 and TRBJ1-4, with D perhaps TRBD1 (5 bases). Trimming removed 2 bases at V and 7 bases at J, with 11 bases between. Germline values: CDR1 MNHEY, CDR2 SMNVEV (reference sequence). CDR3 length: 14 residues. CDR3 in amino acids: CASSLVAGIEKLFF. DNA of the CDR3: TGTGCCAGCAGTTTAGTGGCAGGGATTGAAAAACTGTTTTTT.

The gene calls are TRBV6-5 and TRBJ2-5; D is possibly TRBD1 or TRBD2 (5 bases each). Germline V gene sequence: CDR1 MNHEY, CDR2 SVGAGI. Trimming removed 6 bases from V and 2 bases from J, with 13 bases in between. This CDR3 region has 14 residues. The CDR3 loop reads CASSTPGPQETQYF. CDR3 bases: TGTGCCAGCAGCACACCGGGACCACAAGAGACCCAGTACTTC.

J is TRBJ1-1 and V is TRBV5-1; a possible D gene is TRBD1 (5 bases). Per germline, CDR1 SGHRS and CDR2 YFSETQ. The germline V and J ends were trimmed by 3 bases and 0 bases, with 12 bases remaining between them. This CDR3 contains 15 residues. The CDR3 nucleotides read TGCGCCAGCAGCTCGGGACTCCTGGTGAACACTGAAGCTTTCTTT. Encoded protein: CASSSGLLVNTEAFF.

The J gene is TRBJ2-3, the V gene TRBV5-4, with 8 nucleotides matching TRBD2. Germline CDR1 and CDR2: SGHNT and YYREEE (reference sequence). This CDR3 contains 17 residues. J lost 1 base, V lost 0 bases, and 7 bases had no gene match. CDR3 sequence (DNA): TGTGCCAGCAGCTTGGCCCCTAGCGGGTCGGGCACAGATACGCAGTATTTT. It is translated as CASSLAPSGSGTDTQYF.

The gene calls are TRBV7-3 and TRBJ2-1; 10 nucleotides match TRBD1. This CDR3 has 12 amino acids. Trimming took 5 bases from V and 14 from J; bases not matched to a gene: 6. Germline assignment: CDR1 SGHTA and CDR2 FQGTGA. Here the CDR3 reads CASSPTGGTKFF. The CDR3 DNA reads TGTGCCAGCAGCCCGACAGGGGGCACGAAGTTCTTC.

The V and J genes are TRBV2 and TRBJ2-7, with 7 bases that match TRBD1. The CDR3 length is 14 residues. Germline V gene data show CDR1 as SNHLY and CDR2 as FYNNEI. The trim removed 6 bases at V and 2 bases at J, leaving 7 bases unmatched. CDR3 residues: CASRARQGTYEQYF. CDR3 bases: TGTGCCAGCAGGGCGAGACAGGGTACCTACGAGCAGTACTTC.

The chain joins TRBV19 to TRBJ2-1; D tentatively reads TRBD1 or TRBD2 (5 bases each). Deletions cut 1 base from V and 4 bases from J, with 11 bases between. This CDR3 has 15 residues. In germline, CDR1 is LNHDA, CDR2 SQIVND (reference sequence). Here the CDR3 DNA reads TGTGCCAGTAGTATAGGAGGGGCACGGTACAATGAGCAGTTCTTC. Translation gives CASSIGGARYNEQFF. Drawing the rest from reference TRBV19 and TRBJ2-1, the complete variable domain is DGGITQSPKYLFRKEGQNVTLSCEQNLNHDAMYWYRQDPGQGLRLIYYSQIVNDFQKGDIAEGYSVSREKKESFPLTVTSAQKNPTAFYLCASSIGGARYNEQFFGPGTRLTVL.

This chain joins TRBV30 and TRBJ1-5; 10 bases are a match to TRBD1. V trimming: 4 bases; J trimming: 2 bases; junction bases outside the gene matches: 5. Germline values: CDR1 GTSNPN, CDR2 SVGIG (reference sequence). CDR3 length: 15 amino acids. Here the CDR3 reads CAWKRDRGGNQPQHF. CDR3 DNA: TGTGCCTGGAAAAGGGACAGGGGAGGCAATCAGCCCCAGCATTTT.